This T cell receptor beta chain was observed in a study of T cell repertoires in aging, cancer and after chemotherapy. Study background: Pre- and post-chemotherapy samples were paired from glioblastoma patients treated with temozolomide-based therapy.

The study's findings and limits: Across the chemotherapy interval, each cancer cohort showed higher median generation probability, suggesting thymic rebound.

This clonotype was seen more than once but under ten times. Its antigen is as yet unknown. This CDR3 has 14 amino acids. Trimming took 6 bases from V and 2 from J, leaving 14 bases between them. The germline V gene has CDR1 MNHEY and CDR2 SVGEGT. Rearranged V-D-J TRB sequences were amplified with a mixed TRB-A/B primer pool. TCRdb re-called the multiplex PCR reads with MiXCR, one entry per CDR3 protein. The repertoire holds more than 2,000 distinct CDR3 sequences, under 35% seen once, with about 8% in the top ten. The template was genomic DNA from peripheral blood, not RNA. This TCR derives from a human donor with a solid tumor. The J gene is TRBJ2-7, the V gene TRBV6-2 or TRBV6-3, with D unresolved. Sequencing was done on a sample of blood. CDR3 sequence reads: CASRPIDKPYEQYF. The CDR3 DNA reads TGTGCCAGCAGACCCATAGACAAACCCTACGAGCAGTACTTC.